This entry concerns a single T cell receptor beta chain. Its antigen is not known. This sample was included in a study of T cell responses to AZD1222 COVID-19 vaccine. Study-level results: Spike-specific TCR breadth rose after two AZD1222 doses, and depth rose as well.

Assay used: immunoSEQ multiplex PCR; TCRdb lists only in-frame clones, some missing. The profile shows roughly 100,000 clones, 90% of them singletons. The V end lost 6 bases, the J end lost 0 bases, and 15 bases lay between the germline ends. The germline V gene has CDR1 SEHNR and CDR2 FQNEAQ (reference sequence). The length of the CDR3 is 17 residues. Sequencing was performed on peripheral blood, taken 28 days after the second AZD1222 dose. V and J are TRBV7-9 and TRBJ2-6; possible D gene TRBD1, 6 bases. The sequence came from an adult who received the AZD1222 COVID-19 vaccine. The DNA for the CDR3 is TGTGCCAGCAGACCAATTTACAGGGCCTCTGGGGCCAACGTCCTGACTTTC. The encoded protein is CASRPIYRASGANVLTF.